The 14 T cell receptor beta chains reported below all come from one sample, sequenced in a study of blood T cell repertoires in COVID-19. The data were produced by immunoSEQ multiplex PCR, yet TCRdb's version contains in-frame clones alone and is incomplete. The table shows some 150,000 clones, with 89% occurring only once. The sequenced sample consisted of peripheral blood. These receptors were taken from a human donor in a cohort sampled during active COVID-19.

This chain uses TRBV30 with TRBJ2-2; D unclear. Trimming took 4 bases from V and 1 from J, leaving 10 bases between them. CDR3 size: 14 residues. CDR1 and CDR2 (germline): GTSNPN, SVGIG (reference sequence). CDR3 loop: CAWNRMLNTGELFF. CDR3 DNA: TGTGCCTGGAACAGAATGTTGAACACCGGGGAGCTGTTTTTT.

This clone was seen just once. The gene calls are TRBV29-1 and TRBJ2-3; 7 positions agree with TRBD2. V was pared by 3 bases and J by 2 bases, with 5 bases of the junction left unmatched. CDR1 SQVTM and CDR2 ANQGSEA come from the germline V gene. The CDR3 totals 14 residues. CDR3: CSVDGAGTTDTQYF. CDR3 DNA: TGCAGCGTTGATGGAGCGGGGACCACAGATACGCAGTATTTT.

The chain is built from TRBV28 and TRBJ2-7; TRBD1 matches at 9 bases. The CDR3 has 16 amino acids. The junction had 15 bases not matched to a gene; V was cut back by 6 bases and J by 6 bases. Germline V gives CDR1 MDHEN, CDR2 SYDVKM. The CDR3 is CASRPEGGQGASEQYF. As DNA, the CDR3 is TGTGCCAGCAGGCCAGAGGGGGGACAGGGCGCCTCCGAGCAGTACTTC.

This clone was detected only a few times. At the DNA level, this CDR3 is encoded by other sequences in the same sample as well. The rearrangement uses TRBV5-1 and TRBJ1-2; D possibly corresponds to TRBD1 (5 bases). Germline values: CDR1 SGHRS, CDR2 YFSETQ. Trimming removed 0 bases from V and 4 bases from J, with 10 bases in between. The CDR3 has 14 amino acids. CDR3 residues: CASSLGQSSYGYTF. The CDR3 nucleotides are TGCGCCAGCAGCTTGGGACAGTCGAGCTATGGCTACACCTTC.

This clone was counted once. This rearrangement joins TRBV10-2 to TRBJ2-7, with D maybe TRBD1 (5 bases). V was cut by 6 bases and J by 2 bases, with 14 bases left in between. Germline assignment: CDR1 WSHSY and CDR2 SAAADI. The CDR3 runs to 14 residues. The CDR3 DNA sequence: TGCGCCAGCAGCAAACAGGAGCTTGCCTACGAGCAGTACTTC. As protein: CASSKQELAYEQYF.

The chain recombines TRBV5-1 with TRBJ1-1; possibly TRBD1 for D (5 bases). The length of the CDR3 is 15 residues. In germline, CDR1 is SGHRS, CDR2 YFSETQ. Trimming left V 1 base short and J 1 base short, with 11 bases between. The CDR3 region is CASSLWATGNTEAFF. The CDR3 DNA follows: TGCGCCAGCAGCTTGTGGGCTACAGGGAACACTGAAGCTTTCTTT.

The chain uses TRBV20-1 and TRBJ2-7, with a weak D call TRBD1 (5 bases). The germline V gene has CDR1 DFQATT and CDR2 SNEGSKA (reference sequence). The CDR3 is 11 amino acids. Trimming stripped 5 bases from V and 3 bases from J, with 8 bases between. CDR3 bases: TGCAGTGCTGCAGGGTTCTACGAGCAGTACTTC. Protein: CSAAGFYEQYF.

The chain is built from TRBV18 and TRBJ1-6; 7 bases are shared with TRBD1. The CDR3 totals 17 residues. CDR1 is KGHSH, CDR2 LQKENI, per germline. V shed 3 bases, J shed 4 bases, and the junction held 9 bases outside the gene matches. CDR3 in DNA: TGTGCCAGCTCACCGACGACAGGGCATGTTTATAATTCACCCCTCCACTTT. Its translation is CASSPTTGHVYNSPLHF.

The V gene is TRBV10-3, the J gene TRBJ2-1; TRBD1 is a possible D gene (8 bases). The CDR3 contains 14 residues. Trimming cost V 9 bases and J 7 bases, with 19 bases left between them. Germline CDR1 reads ENHRY; CDR2 reads SYGVKD. The CDR3 DNA reads as TGTGCCATGCGGACTGGACAGGGAGGGAATGAGCAGTTCTTC. It is translated as CAMRTGQGGNEQFF.

This chain uses TRBV5-4 with TRBJ2-5; D is perhaps TRBD1 (5 bases). This CDR3 comprises 14 residues. V was cut by 1 base and J by 3 bases, with 10 bases left in between. Germline CDR1 is SGHNT and CDR2 is YYREEE (reference sequence). DNA of the CDR3: TGTGCCAGCAGCTTGCCTGGGGCAGAAGAGACCCAGTACTTC. This translates into CASSLPGAEETQYF.

The chain recombines TRBV19 with TRBJ2-5; 14 bases agree with TRBD2. Trimming removed 6 bases from V and 0 bases from J; junction bases left unmatched: 3. CDR1 LNHDA and CDR2 SQIVND come from the germline V gene (reference sequence). This CDR3 spans 16 amino acids. CDR3 bases: TGTGCCAGTAGGAGGGGACTAGCGGGGGACCAAGAGACCCAGTACTTC. Protein: CASRRGLAGDQETQYF.

This chain links TRBV6-2 or TRBV6-3 with TRBJ2-5; TRBD1 agrees at 9 bases. CDR3 length: 14 residues. Germline-derived CDR1 and CDR2 are MNHEY and SVGEGT. V dropped 5 bases and J dropped 6; count of bases not matched to a gene: 7. The CDR3 nucleotides read TGTGCCAGCAGTCCCGGGACAGGGAAACAGACCCAGTACTTC. Encoded protein: CASSPGTGKQTQYF.

CDR3 region: CASSQTGTVEAFF. CDR3 nucleotides: TGTGCCAGCAGCCAAACCGGGACAGTTGAAGCTTTCTTT. This chain joins TRBV7-3 and TRBJ1-1; 7 bases match TRBD1. V trimming: 5 bases; J trimming: 7 bases; junction bases outside the gene matches: 7. The CDR3 has 13 residues. CDR1 SGHTA and CDR2 FQGTGA come from the germline V gene.

This rearrangement joins TRBV4-3 to TRBJ2-1, with 9 bases lining up with TRBD2. With V trimmed by 3 bases and J by 3 bases, 9 bases remained unmatched. In germline, CDR1 is LGHNA, CDR2 YSLEER. This CDR3 is 17 amino acids long. Here the CDR3 reads CASSHLAGGPIYNEQFF. The CDR3 DNA sequence: TGCGCCAGCAGCCACCTCGCGGGGGGGCCTATCTACAATGAGCAGTTCTTC.